One and the same sample provided the 4 T cell receptor beta chains below, sequenced in a study of blood T cell repertoires in COVID-19. Sequencing was performed with immunoSEQ multiplex PCR; in TCRdb, only in-frame clones are kept and a portion is missing. Of some 150,000 clones detected, 75% to 90% appear once; the ten largest clones hold 8%. Sequencing input: peripheral blood. The receptors shown here come from a woman aged 55-69 years with COVID-19, enrolled during active disease.

The chain uses TRBV27 and TRBJ1-5; 7 nucleotides align to TRBD1. V lost 1 base to trimming and J lost 7 bases; unmatched junction nucleotides: 13. From germline, CDR1 is MNHEY and CDR2 SMNVEV (reference sequence). This CDR3 comprises 17 residues. In DNA, the CDR3 is TGTGCCAGCAGTTTATATGGGTCGGGACAGATCAAACAGCCCCAGCATTTT. Translated, it gives CASSLYGSGQIKQPQHF.

This chain connects TRBV7-9 to TRBJ1-5, with TRBD1 identical over 7 bases. The CDR3 extends over 15 amino acids. Germline V gene sequence: CDR1 SEHNR, CDR2 FQNEAQ (reference sequence). Losses at the gene ends were 0 bases for V and 3 bases for J; bases not matched to a gene: 2. The DNA of the CDR3 is TGTGCCAGCAGCTTAGCGACAGGGCTCAATCAGCCCCAGCATTTT. Amino acids: CASSLATGLNQPQHF.

This chain connects TRBV5-1 to TRBJ2-1; tentatively, D is TRBD1 (5 bases). Germline V CDR1 and CDR2: SGHRS, YFSETQ. The CDR3 has 12 amino acids. Trimming left V 5 bases short and J 7 bases short, with 10 bases between. The CDR3 protein is CASSSPGNEQFF. The CDR3, as DNA: TGCGCCAGCAGTTCTCCAGGGAATGAGCAGTTCTTC.

The rearrangement joins TRBV7-2 to TRBJ2-1, with D hard to call. The CDR3 consists of 12 residues. V was clipped by 5 bases and J by 5 bases, with 7 bases between them. Germline loops: CDR1 SGHTA, CDR2 FQGNSA. The CDR3 coding sequence is TGTGCCAGCAGCCTCAGTCACAATGAGCAGTTCTTC. Amino acids: CASSLSHNEQFF.